This T cell receptor beta chain was recorded in a study of cytomegalovirus exposure and HLA in healthy donors. For the study at large: The Caucasian-associated ancestry cluster held roughly 78% of roughly 400 genotyped donors.

V was clipped by 4 bases and J by 4 bases; unmatched bases: 4. The CDR3 spans 16 residues. Germline CDR1 and CDR2: SGHRS and YFSETQ. On this clone itself: Its antigen is not known.

Points from the study as a whole: The study found most TCR sequences rare, yet found some public TCRs in many donors.

Amplification used 60 Vbeta primers and 13 Jbeta primers. The table came from immunoSEQ multiplex PCR; TCRdb's copy has only in-frame clones and leaves some out. The table lists roughly 150,000 clones, over 8% of them singletons. Every donor was a healthy person donating bone marrow. The genes are TRBV5-1 and TRBJ2-2; TRBD2 aligns across 13 bases. The sequenced sample consisted of PBMCs. This receptor was identified in a male donor in good health and CMV-seronegative. In DNA, the CDR3 is TGCGCCAGCAGCGCCCGGACTAGCGGGAGCACCGGGGAGCTGTTTTTT. Its translation: CASSARTSGSTGELFF.